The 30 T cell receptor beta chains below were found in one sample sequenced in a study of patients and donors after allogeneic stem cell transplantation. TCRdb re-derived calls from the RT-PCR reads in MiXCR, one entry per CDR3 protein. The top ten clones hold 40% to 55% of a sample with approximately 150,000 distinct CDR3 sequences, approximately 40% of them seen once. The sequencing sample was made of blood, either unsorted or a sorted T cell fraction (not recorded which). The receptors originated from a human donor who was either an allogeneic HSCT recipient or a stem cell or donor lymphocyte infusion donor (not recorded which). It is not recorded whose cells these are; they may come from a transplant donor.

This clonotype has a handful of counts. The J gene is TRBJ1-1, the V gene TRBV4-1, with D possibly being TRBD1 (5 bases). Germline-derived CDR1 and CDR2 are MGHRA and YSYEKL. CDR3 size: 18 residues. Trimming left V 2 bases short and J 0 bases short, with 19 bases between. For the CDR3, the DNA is TGCGCCAGCAGCCAAAGAGAGGACTCAGGGCTAATGAACACTGAAGCTTTCTTT. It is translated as CASSQREDSGLMNTEAFF.

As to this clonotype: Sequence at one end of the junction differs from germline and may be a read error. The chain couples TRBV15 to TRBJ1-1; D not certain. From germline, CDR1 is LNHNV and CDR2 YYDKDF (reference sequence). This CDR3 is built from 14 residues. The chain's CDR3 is CATNREHGDYEAFF. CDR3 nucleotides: TGTGCCACCAACAGAGAGCACGGAGACTACGAAGCTTTCTTT. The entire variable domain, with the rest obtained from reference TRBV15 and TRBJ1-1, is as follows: DAMVIQNPRYQVTQFGKPVTLSCSQTLNHNVMYWYQQKSSQAPKLLFHYYDKDFNNEADTPDNFQSRRPNTSFCFLDIRSPGLGDTAMYLCATNREHGDYEAFFGQGTRLTVV.

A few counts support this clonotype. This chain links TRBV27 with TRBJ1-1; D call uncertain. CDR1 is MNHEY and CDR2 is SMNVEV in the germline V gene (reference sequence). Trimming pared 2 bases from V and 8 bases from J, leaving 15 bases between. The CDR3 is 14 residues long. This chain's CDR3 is CASSLVRAGVEAFF. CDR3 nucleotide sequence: TGTGCCAGCAGTTTAGTTAGGGCCGGGGTAGAAGCTTTCTTT.

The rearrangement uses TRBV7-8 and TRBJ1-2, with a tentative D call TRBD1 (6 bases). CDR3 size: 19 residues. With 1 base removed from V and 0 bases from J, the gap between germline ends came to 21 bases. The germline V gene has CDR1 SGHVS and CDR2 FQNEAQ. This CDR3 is CASSLVGVQGWRANYGYTF. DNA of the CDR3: TGTGCCAGCAGCTTAGTAGGGGTCCAGGGGTGGCGAGCTAACTATGGCTACACCTTC.

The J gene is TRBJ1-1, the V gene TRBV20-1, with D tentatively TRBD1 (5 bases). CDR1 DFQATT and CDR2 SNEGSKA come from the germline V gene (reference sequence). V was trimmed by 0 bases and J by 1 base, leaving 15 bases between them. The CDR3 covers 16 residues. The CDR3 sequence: CSAREYGRTSNTEAFF. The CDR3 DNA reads TGCAGTGCTAGAGAGTATGGCCGGACATCGAACACTGAAGCTTTCTTT.

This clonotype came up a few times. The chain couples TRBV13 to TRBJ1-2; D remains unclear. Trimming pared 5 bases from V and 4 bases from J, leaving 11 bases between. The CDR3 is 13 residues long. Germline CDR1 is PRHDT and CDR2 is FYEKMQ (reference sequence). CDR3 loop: CASSELSRYGYTF. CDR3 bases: TGTGCCAGCAGCGAACTGAGCCGCTATGGCTACACCTTC.

The CDR3 DNA sequence: TGCGCCAGCAGCCTCGTTACGACAGCAAACACTGAAGCTTTCTTT. Translation gives CASSLVTTANTEAFF. The chain combines TRBV5-1 with TRBJ1-1; possible D gene TRBD1, 5 bases. V shed 4 bases and J shed 2 bases, with 15 bases lying between them. In germline, CDR1 is SGHRS, CDR2 YFSETQ. The CDR3 spans 15 residues.

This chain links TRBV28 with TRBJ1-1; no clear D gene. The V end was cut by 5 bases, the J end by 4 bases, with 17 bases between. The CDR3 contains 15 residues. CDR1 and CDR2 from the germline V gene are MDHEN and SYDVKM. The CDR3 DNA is TGTGCCAGCAGTATCCCTGGACCCTCCGCCACTGAAGCTTTCTTT. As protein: CASSIPGPSATEAFF.

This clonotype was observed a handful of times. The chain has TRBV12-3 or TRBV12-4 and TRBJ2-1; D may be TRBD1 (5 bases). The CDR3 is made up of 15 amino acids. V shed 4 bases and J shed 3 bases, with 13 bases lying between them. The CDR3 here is CASSSQAIIYNEQFF. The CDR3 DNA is TGTGCCAGCAGTTCACAGGCTATCATCTACAATGAGCAGTTCTTC.

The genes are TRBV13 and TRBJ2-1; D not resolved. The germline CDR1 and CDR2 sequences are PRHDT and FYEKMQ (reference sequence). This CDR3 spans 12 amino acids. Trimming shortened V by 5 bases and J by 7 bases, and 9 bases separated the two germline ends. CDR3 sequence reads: CASSTFGNEQFF. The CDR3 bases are TGTGCCAGCAGCACCTTTGGGAATGAGCAGTTCTTC.

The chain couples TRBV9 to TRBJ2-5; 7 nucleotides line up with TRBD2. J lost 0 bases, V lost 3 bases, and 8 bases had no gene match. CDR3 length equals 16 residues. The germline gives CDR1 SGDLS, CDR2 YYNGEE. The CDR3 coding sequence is TGTGCCAGCAGCGCCGGCCAGCGGGGCTACCAAGAGACCCAGTACTTC. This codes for CASSAGQRGYQETQYF.

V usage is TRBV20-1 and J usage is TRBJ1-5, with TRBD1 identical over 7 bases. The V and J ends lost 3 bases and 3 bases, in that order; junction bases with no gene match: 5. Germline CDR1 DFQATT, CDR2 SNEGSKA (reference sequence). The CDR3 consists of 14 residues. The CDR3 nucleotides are TGCAGTGCTAGCCCGGGACAGAACAATCAGCCCCAGCATTTT. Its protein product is CSASPGQNNQPQHF.

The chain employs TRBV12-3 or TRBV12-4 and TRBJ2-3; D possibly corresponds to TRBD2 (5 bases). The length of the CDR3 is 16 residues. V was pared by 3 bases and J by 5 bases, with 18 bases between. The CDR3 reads CASSFSRERAVDTQYF. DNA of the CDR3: TGTGCCAGCAGTTTTTCGAGGGAACGGGCGGTAGATACGCAGTATTTT.

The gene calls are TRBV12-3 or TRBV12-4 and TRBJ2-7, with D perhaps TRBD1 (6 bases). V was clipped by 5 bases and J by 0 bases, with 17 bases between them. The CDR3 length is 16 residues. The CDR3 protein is CASSQTTRTASYEQYF. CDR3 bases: TGTGCCAGCAGTCAGACTACCCGGACAGCCTCCTACGAGCAGTACTTC.

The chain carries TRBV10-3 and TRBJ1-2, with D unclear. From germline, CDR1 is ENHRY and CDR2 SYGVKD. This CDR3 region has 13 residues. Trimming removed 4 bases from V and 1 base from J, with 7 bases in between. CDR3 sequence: CAISGWGNYGYTF. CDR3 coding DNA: TGTGCCATCAGTGGGTGGGGTAACTATGGCTACACCTTC.

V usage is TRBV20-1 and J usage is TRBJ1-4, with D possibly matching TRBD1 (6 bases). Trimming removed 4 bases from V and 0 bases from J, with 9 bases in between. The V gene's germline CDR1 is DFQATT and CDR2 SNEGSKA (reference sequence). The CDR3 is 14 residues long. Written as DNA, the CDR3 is TGCAGTGCTAACAGGGCTCCAACTAATGAAAAACTGTTTTTT. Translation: CSANRAPTNEKLFF.

CDR3: CASSLATDTQYF. The CDR3 DNA sequence: TGTGCCAGCAGTTTGGCCACAGATACGCAGTATTTT. The rearrangement uses TRBV12-3 or TRBV12-4 and TRBJ2-3; the D is unclear. CDR3 size: 12 residues. With 3 bases removed from V and 2 bases from J, the gap between germline ends came to 3 bases.

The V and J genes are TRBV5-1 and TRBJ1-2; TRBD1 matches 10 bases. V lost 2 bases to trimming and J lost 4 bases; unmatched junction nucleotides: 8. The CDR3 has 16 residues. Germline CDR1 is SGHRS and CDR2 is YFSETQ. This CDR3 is CASSFGQGGSSYGYTF. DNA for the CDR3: TGCGCCAGCAGCTTTGGACAGGGGGGCTCATCCTATGGCTACACCTTC.

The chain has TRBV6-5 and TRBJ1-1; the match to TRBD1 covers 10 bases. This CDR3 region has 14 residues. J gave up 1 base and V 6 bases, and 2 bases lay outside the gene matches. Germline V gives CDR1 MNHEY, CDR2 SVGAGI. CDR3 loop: CASRGDRGNTEAFF. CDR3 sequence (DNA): TGTGCCAGCAGGGGGGACAGGGGGAACACTGAAGCTTTCTTT.

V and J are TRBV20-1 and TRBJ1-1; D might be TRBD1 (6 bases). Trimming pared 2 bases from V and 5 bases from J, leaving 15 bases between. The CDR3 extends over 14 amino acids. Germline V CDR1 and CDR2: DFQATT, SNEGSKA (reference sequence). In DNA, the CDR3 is TGCAGTGCTAGAAAACAGGGATTAGGTACTGAAGCTTTCTTT. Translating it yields CSARKQGLGTEAFF.

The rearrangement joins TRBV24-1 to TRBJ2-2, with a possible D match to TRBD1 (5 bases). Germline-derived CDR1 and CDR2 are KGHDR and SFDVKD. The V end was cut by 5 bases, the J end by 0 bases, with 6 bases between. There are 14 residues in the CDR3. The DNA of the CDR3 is TGTGCCACCAGTGGGACAACGAACACCGGGGAGCTGTTTTTT. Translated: CATSGTTNTGELFF.

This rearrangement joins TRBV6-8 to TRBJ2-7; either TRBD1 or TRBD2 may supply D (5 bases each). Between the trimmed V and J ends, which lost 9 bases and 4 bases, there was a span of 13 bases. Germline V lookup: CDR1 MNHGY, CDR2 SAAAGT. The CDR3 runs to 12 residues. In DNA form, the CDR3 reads TGTGCCAGTAGAAGGGGAGCATACGAGCAGTACGTC. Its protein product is CASRRGAYEQYV.

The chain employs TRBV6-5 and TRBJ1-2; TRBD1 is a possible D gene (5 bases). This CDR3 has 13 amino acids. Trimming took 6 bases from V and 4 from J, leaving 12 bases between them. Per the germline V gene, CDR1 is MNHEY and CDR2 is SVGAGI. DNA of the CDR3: TGTGCCAGCAGCCCACCGGGGCCCTATGGCTACACCTTC. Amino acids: CASSPPGPYGYTF.

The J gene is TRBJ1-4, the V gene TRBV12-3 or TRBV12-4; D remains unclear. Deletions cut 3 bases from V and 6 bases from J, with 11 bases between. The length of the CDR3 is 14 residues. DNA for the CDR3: TGTGCCAGCAGTTTTAGGCTCTGGGATGAAAAACTGTTTTTT. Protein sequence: CASSFRLWDEKLFF.

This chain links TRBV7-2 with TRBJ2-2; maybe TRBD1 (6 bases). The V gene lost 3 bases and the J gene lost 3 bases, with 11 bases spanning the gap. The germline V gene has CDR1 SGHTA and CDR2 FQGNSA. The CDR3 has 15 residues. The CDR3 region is CASSFDRSYTGELFF. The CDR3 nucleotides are TGTGCCAGCAGCTTCGACAGGAGTTACACCGGGGAGCTGTTTTTT.

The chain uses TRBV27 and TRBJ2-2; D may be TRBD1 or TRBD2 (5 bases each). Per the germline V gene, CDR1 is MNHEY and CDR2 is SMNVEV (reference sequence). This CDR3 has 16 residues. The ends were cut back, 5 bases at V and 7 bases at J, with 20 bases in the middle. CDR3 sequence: CASSGRWAGHDGELFF. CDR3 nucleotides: TGTGCCAGCAGTGGGAGATGGGCAGGGCACGACGGGGAGCTGTTTTTT.

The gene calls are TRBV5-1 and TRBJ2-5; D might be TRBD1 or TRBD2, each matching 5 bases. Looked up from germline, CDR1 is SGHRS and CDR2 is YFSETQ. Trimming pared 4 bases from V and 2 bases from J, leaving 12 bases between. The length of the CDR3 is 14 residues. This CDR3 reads CASSIGTGQETQYF. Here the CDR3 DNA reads TGCGCCAGCAGCATTGGGACGGGACAAGAGACCCAGTACTTC.

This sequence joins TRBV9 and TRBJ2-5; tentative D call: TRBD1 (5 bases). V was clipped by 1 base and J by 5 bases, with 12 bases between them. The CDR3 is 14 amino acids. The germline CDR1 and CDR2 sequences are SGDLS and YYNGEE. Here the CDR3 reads CASSVSQGRETQYF. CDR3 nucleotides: TGTGCCAGCAGCGTAAGCCAGGGCCGGGAGACCCAGTACTTC.

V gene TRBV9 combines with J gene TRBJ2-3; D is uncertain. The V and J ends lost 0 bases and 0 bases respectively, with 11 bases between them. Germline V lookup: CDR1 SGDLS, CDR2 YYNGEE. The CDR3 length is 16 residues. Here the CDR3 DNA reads TGTGCCAGCAGCGTAGGCAGTTCCGATAGCACAGATACGCAGTATTTT. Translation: CASSVGSSDSTDTQYF.

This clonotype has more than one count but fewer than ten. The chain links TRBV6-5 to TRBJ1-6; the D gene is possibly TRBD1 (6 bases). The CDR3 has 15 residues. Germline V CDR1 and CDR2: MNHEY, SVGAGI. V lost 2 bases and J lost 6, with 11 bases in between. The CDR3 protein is CASSYAGVANSPLHF. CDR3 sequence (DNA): TGTGCCAGCAGTTACGCAGGGGTGGCTAATTCACCCCTCCACTTT.